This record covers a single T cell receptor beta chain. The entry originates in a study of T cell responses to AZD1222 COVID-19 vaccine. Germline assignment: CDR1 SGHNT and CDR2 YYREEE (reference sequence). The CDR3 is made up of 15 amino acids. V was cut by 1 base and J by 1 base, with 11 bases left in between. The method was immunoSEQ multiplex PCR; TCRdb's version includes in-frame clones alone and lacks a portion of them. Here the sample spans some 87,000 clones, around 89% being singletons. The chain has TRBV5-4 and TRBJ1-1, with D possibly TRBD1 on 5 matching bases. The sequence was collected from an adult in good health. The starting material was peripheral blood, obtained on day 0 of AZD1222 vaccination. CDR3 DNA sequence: TGTGCCAGCAGCTTGTGGGATCAGGGGAACACTGAAGCTTTCTTT. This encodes CASSLWDQGNTEAFF.